This TCR beta chain was captured by sequencing in a study of blood T cell repertoires in COVID-19. On the study more broadly: PBMCs, B-cell-depleted T cells, or T cells provided the cDNA or gDNA that made up the material.

The germline V gene encodes CDR1 SGDLS and CDR2 YYNGEE. V shed 3 bases and J shed 5 bases, with 8 bases lying between them. The length of the CDR3 is 12 residues. Original processing notes: Nucleated cell counts were estimated from reference gene primer amplification. Sequencing was performed with immunoSEQ multiplex PCR; in TCRdb, only in-frame clones are kept and a portion is missing. D and trimming come from the DNA, and the V and J calls and clone size come from that table. The sample comprises some 150,000 clones, less than 90% of which are singletons, and about 2.4% rests with the top ten. This receptor was obtained from an older woman with acute or convalescent COVID-19. The chain links TRBV9 to TRBJ1-1; possibly TRBD1 for D (6 bases). The sample was peripheral blood. The CDR3 DNA reads TGTGCCAGCAGCGAGGGGGATACTGAAGCTTTCTTT. It yields the protein CASSEGDTEAFF.